This TCR beta chain is from a study of blood T cell repertoires in COVID-19. Study context: Sites across the United States, Italy and Spain contributed samples from acute and convalescent COVID-19.

TCRdb's copy holds only in-frame clones and misses some; the assay was immunoSEQ multiplex PCR. The top ten clones hold approximately 2.9% of a sample with about 400,000 clones, around 90% of them seen once. The CDR3 is made up of 14 amino acids. After removal of 4 bases from V and 1 base from J, the junction contained 3 bases not matched to a gene. The V gene's germline CDR1 is SGHVS and CDR2 FQNEAQ. The clonotype was recovered from a human donor in a cohort sampled during active COVID-19. The sample taken for sequencing was peripheral blood. The V and J genes are TRBV7-8 and TRBJ1-1, with 7 bases that match TRBD1. CDR3 sequence reads: CASSYGTANTEAFF. The CDR3 region has the DNA TGTGCCAGCAGCTACGGGACAGCGAACACTGAAGCTTTCTTT.